The present entry profiles one T cell receptor beta chain with its context. Both 60 Vbeta primers and 13 Jbeta primers went into the PCR. Clones were read by immunoSEQ multiplex PCR, and TCRdb kept only the in-frame ones, dropping some. The data contain 200,000 to 300,000 clones, approximately 84% of them singletons. Looked up from germline, CDR1 is SNHLY and CDR2 is FYNNEI. The CDR3 runs 15 residues. With 4 bases removed from V and 0 bases from J, the gap between germline ends came to 11 bases. The data are from a study of cytomegalovirus exposure and HLA in healthy donors. What was sequenced was PBMCs. The V call is TRBV2, the J call TRBJ2-3; weak D call: TRBD1 (6 bases). This TCR derives from a woman in her thirties or forties in good health and CMV-seropositive. The CDR3 bases are TGTGCCAGCAGTGGACAGGCTCCTAGCACAGATACGCAGTATTTT. It is translated as CASSGQAPSTDTQYF.